The rows below give T cell receptor beta chains drawn from one sample of a study of identical twins. One entry per CDR3 protein results from TCRdb running MiXCR on the 5' RACE reads. The table lists fewer than 500,000 distinct CDR3 sequences, approximately 15% of them singletons, with 0.8% to 1% in the top ten. The same data also contributed to another study, on yellow fever vaccine responses in identical twins.

What was sequenced was CD4+ T cells sorted from blood. These receptors were taken from a young woman in good health. Each CDR3 is given with its conserved first and last residue. The order of the fields is CDR3 length, J gene, V gene, clone size, CDR3 protein. Where a row states a size, it is once, few, many or the class of an expanded clone; other rows omit it.

13,TRBJ2-7,TRBV6-5,few,CASSFDGNYEQYF
13,TRBJ2-5,TRBV5-1,many,CASSNDRVGPQYF
15,TRBJ2-1,TRBV5-1,many,CASSLGLAGMNEQFF
16,TRBJ2-3,TRBV7-6,few,CASSLAWASGTDTQYF
16,TRBJ2-1,TRBV28,few,CASSSGTPTSYNEQFF
17,TRBJ2-3,TRBV20-1,few,CSARDTQGKRRTDTQYF
15,TRBJ2-7,TRBV10-2,-,CASRIPGLGSYEQYF
15,TRBJ2-5,TRBV7-2,-,CASSSGASVGETQYF
15,TRBJ2-3,TRBV7-9,-,CASSLEPGRSDTQYF
15,TRBJ2-1,TRBV4-2,-,CASSQVRLGVHEQFF
15,TRBJ2-7,TRBV12-3/TRBV12-4,-,CASSPGPGLVPEQYF
18,TRBJ2-5,TRBV6-5,few,CASSYSFTSGPLQETQYF
17,TRBJ2-6,TRBV20-1,-,CSAVPGHRRTGANVLTF
14,TRBJ2-5,TRBV3-1,many,CASSQGHSQETQYF
15,TRBJ2-5,TRBV7-9,few,CASSLSGGFQETQYF
17,TRBJ1-4,TRBV15,-,CATSSRTGSPTNEKLFF
15,TRBJ2-5,TRBV28,few,CASSNQGDLQETQYF
16,TRBJ1-6,TRBV5-1,few,CASSLGSRGAMGTLHF
15,TRBJ2-2,TRBV7-9,-,CASSADRARTGELFF
18,TRBJ2-3,TRBV14,-,CASSQARLAGARGDTQYF
14,TRBJ2-7,TRBV12-3/TRBV12-4,few,CASSLGTLAGEQYF
15,TRBJ2-4,TRBV10-3,few,CAIRVQGLAKNIQYF
15,TRBJ1-5,TRBV2,many,CASRSDTIRNQPQHF
13,TRBJ1-6,TRBV6-6,-,CASSSPDNSPLHF
18,TRBJ2-1,TRBV12-3/TRBV12-4,few,CASSSSLAGGPGDNEQFF
14,TRBJ2-3,TRBV12-3/TRBV12-4,few,CASSVQGGLHTQYF
13,TRBJ2-7,TRBV5-6,few,CASIRRGVAEQYF
15,TRBJ2-2,TRBV7-2,-,CASSITGLDTGELFF
17,TRBJ2-1,TRBV7-9,few,CASSPKFRVTMYNEQFF
15,TRBJ2-3,TRBV6-5,-,CASSYPSPSTDTQYF
15,TRBJ2-7,TRBV6-6,few,CASTKNREPFYEQYF
16,TRBJ2-7,TRBV18,-,CASSLSTLPRPYEQYF
17,TRBJ2-1,TRBV27,many,CASRPQSTGGSYNEQFF
17,TRBJ2-7,TRBV4-3,few,CASSRQLSGRAPYEQYF
17,TRBJ2-2,TRBV4-2,-,CASSQATSGSAVVELFF
19,TRBJ2-1,TRBV3-1,few,CASSQDRTSGTLSYNEQFF
12,TRBJ1-6,TRBV20-1,few,CSAGTVYSPLHF
15,TRBJ1-5,TRBV7-2,-,CASSGWTGSNQPQHF
16,TRBJ2-7,TRBV7-8,-,CASSFTDDMQAYEQYF
15,TRBJ2-7,TRBV20-1,-,CSVQQGTGGIYEQYF
14,TRBJ2-7,TRBV29-1,few,CSVARQGPVNEQYF
15,TRBJ2-1,TRBV4-3,few,CASSRTSGRGDEQFF